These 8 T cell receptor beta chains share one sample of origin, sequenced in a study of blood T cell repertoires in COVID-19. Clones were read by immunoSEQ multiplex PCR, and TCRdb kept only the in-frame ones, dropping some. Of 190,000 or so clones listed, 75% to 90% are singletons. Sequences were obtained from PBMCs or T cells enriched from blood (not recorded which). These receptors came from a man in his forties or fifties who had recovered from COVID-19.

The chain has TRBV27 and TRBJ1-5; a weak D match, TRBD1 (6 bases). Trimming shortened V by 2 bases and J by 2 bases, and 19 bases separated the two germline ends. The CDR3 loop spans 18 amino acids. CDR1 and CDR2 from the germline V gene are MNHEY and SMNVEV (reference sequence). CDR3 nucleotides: TGTGCCAGCAGTTTAACGAACAGGGTTGGGGCGGGCAATCAGCCCCAGCATTTT. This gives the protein CASSLTNRVGAGNQPQHF.

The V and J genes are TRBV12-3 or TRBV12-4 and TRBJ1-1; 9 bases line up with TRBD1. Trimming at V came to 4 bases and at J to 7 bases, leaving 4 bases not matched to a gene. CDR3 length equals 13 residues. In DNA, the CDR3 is TGTGCCAGCAGTTCTACAGGGGGCGGTGAAGCTTTCTTT. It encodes CASSSTGGGEAFF.

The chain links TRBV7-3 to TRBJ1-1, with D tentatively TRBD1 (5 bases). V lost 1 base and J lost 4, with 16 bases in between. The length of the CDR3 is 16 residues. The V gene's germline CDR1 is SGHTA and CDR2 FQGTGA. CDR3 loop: CASSLNRLGVSTEAFF. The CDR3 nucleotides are TGTGCCAGCAGCTTAAACAGGCTAGGGGTAAGCACTGAAGCTTTCTTT.

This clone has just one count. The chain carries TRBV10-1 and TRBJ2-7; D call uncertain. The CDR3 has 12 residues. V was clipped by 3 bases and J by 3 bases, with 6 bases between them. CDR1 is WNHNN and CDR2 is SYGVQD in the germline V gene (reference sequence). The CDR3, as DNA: TGCGCCAGCAGTGACTACAGCTACGAGCAGTACTTC. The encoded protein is CASSDYSYEQYF.

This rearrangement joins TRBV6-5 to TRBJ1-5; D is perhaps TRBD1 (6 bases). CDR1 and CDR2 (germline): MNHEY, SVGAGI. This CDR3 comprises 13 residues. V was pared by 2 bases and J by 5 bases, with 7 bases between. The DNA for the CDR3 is TGTGCCAGCAGTTACAAGGGGGATCAGCCCCAGCATTTT. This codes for CASSYKGDQPQHF.

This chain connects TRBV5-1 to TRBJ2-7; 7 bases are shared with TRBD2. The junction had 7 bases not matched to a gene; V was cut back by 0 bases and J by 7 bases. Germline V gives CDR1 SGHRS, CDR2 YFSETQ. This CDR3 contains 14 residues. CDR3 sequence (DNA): TGCGCCAGCAGCTTGGAAGGGACTAAAGGAGAGCAGTACTTC. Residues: CASSLEGTKGEQYF. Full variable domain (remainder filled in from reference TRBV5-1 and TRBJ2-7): KAGVTQTPRYLIKTRGQQVTLSCSPISGHRSVSWYQQTPGQGLQFLFEYFSETQRNKGNFPGRFSGRQFSNSRSEMNVSTLELGDSALYLCASSLEGTKGEQYFGPGTRLTVT.

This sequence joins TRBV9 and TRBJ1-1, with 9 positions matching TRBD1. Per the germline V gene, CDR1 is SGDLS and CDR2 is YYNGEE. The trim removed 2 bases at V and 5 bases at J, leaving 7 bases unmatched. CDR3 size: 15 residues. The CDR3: CASSVATGGRTEAFF. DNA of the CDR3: TGTGCCAGCAGCGTCGCAACAGGGGGCAGAACTGAAGCTTTCTTT.

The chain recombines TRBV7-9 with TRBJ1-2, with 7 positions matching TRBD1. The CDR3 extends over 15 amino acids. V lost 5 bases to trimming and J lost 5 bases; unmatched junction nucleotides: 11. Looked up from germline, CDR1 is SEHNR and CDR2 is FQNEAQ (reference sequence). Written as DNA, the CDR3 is TGTGCCAGCAGCATCCCAGGGGGAAGAGGATATGGCTACACCTTC. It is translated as CASSIPGGRGYGYTF.